The 30 T cell receptor beta chains given below trace back to one sample, sequenced in a study of Graves' ophthalmopathy and Graves' hyperthyroidism. RNA transcripts yielded amplified TCR beta CDR3 regions. Second-round multiplex PCR came after a first-round RT-PCR that employed HTBI primers. TCRdb independently ran MiXCR on the multiplex PCR reads; one entry per CDR3 protein. The sample includes about 210,000 distinct CDR3 sequences, 25% to 30% of them seen just once. Sequencing input: peripheral blood. Source of these receptors: a man in his fifties with Graves' ophthalmopathy.

The rearrangement uses TRBV6-1 and TRBJ2-7, with TRBD1 matching over 11 bases. This CDR3 is 15 amino acids long. Germline V lookup: CDR1 MNHNS, CDR2 SASEGT. V was pared by 7 bases and J by 2 bases, with 7 bases of the junction left unmatched. CDR3 protein: CASKTPGQGAYEQYF. For the CDR3, the DNA is TGTGCCAGCAAGACACCGGGACAGGGGGCCTACGAGCAGTACTTC.

This clonotype was counted ten times or more. The chain uses TRBV6-5 and TRBJ2-5; D unclear. Between the trimmed V and J ends, which lost 2 bases and 2 bases, there was a span of 15 bases. CDR1 is MNHEY and CDR2 is SVGAGI in the germline V gene. The CDR3 sequence is 16 residues long. CDR3 region: CASSYTSNLGQETQYF. CDR3 DNA sequence: TGTGCCAGCAGTTACACCTCAAATCTAGGGCAAGAGACCCAGTACTTC.

This clonotype was observed many times. V is TRBV18 and J is TRBJ1-5; D not certain. CDR1 KGHSH and CDR2 LQKENI come from the germline V gene. This CDR3 contains 15 residues. The V gene lost 2 bases and the J gene lost 0 bases, with 8 bases spanning the gap. The CDR3 nucleotides are TGTGCCAGCTCACCAGCGCCGGATAGCAATCAGCCCCAGCATTTT. Protein product: CASSPAPDSNQPQHF. Together with reference TRBV18 and TRBJ1-5, the CDR3 gives the full variable domain: NAGVMQNPRHLVRRRGQEARLRCSPMKGHSHVYWYRQLPEEGLKFMVYLQKENIIDESGMPKERFSAEFPKEGPSILRIQQVVRGDSAAYFCASSPAPDSNQPQHFGDGTRLSIL.

This clonotype was picked up a small number of times. This sequence joins TRBV6-1 and TRBJ2-7; TRBD1 might be the D (6 bases). Germline CDR1 is MNHNS and CDR2 is SASEGT. Between the trimmed V and J ends, which lost 6 bases and 1 base, there was a span of 13 bases. The CDR3 length is 14 residues. CDR3 sequence: CASRFRGLSYEQYF. In DNA, the CDR3 is TGTGCCAGCAGGTTCAGGGGCTTGTCCTACGAGCAGTACTTC.

This clonotype was observed at least ten times. The rearrangement joins TRBV11-2 to TRBJ2-7; a weak D match, TRBD2 (5 bases). The germline V and J ends were trimmed by 5 bases and 4 bases, with 18 bases remaining between them. The germline gives CDR1 SGHAT, CDR2 FQNNGV. This CDR3 has 15 residues. CDR3 loop: CASSPHSRTGYEQYF. The CDR3 coding sequence is TGTGCCAGCAGCCCTCATTCCCGTACGGGGTACGAGCAGTACTTC.

This chain connects TRBV6-2 or TRBV6-3 to TRBJ1-2; TRBD1 aligns across 7 bases. Germline trimming cut 7 bases from V and 5 bases from J; bases unmatched to any gene: 7. The CDR3 length is 13 residues. Germline V lookup: CDR1 MNHEY, CDR2 SVGEGT. The CDR3, as DNA: TGTGCCAGCACCGCCGGGACAGATTATGGCTACACCTTC. Its translation is CASTAGTDYGYTF.

Many counts were recorded for this clonotype. The V call is TRBV10-3, the J call TRBJ1-1; weak D call: TRBD1 (5 bases). V gave up 4 bases and J gave up 0 bases, with 12 bases separating them. CDR3 length: 15 residues. Per the germline V gene, CDR1 is ENHRY and CDR2 is SYGVKD. This CDR3 is CAISGPGDLNTEAFF. The CDR3 nucleotides read TGTGCCATCAGTGGGCCGGGGGATTTGAACACTGAAGCTTTCTTT.

This clonotype has at least ten counts. The chain employs TRBV20-1 and TRBJ2-7; 14 bases match TRBD2. This CDR3 contains 15 residues. Trimming removed 2 bases from V and 3 bases from J; junction bases left unmatched: 3. Germline-derived CDR1 and CDR2 are DFQATT and SNEGSKA (reference sequence). The CDR3 DNA reads as TGCAGTGCTAGATCTGGGACTAGCGGGAGCTACGAGCAGTACTTC. It encodes CSARSGTSGSYEQYF.

This clonotype was counted once. This sequence joins TRBV6-1 and TRBJ1-3; unclear D gene. The length of the CDR3 is 17 residues. Trimming stripped 6 bases from V and 2 bases from J, with 20 bases between. Germline V gene sequence: CDR1 MNHNS, CDR2 SASEGT. The CDR3 loop reads CASSQERIRQPGNTIYF. DNA of the CDR3: TGTGCCAGCAGCCAGGAACGCATACGGCAGCCTGGAAACACCATATATTTT.

This clonotype was seen only a few times. V gene TRBV27 combines with J gene TRBJ1-5; D may be TRBD1 (5 bases). Between the trimmed V and J ends, which lost 6 bases and 0 bases, there was a span of 12 bases. CDR1 and CDR2 from the germline V gene are MNHEY and SMNVEV (reference sequence). The CDR3 runs to 15 residues. CDR3 in DNA: TGTGCCAGCAGCGCTGACAGTTATAGCAATCAGCCCCAGCATTTT. Its translation: CASSADSYSNQPQHF.

This clonotype was detected ten times or more. J is TRBJ2-2 and V is TRBV6-2 or TRBV6-3; 13 positions agree with TRBD2. V shed 0 bases and J 5 bases; nucleotides not matched to a gene: 6. Per the germline V gene, CDR1 is MNHEY and CDR2 is SVGEGT. The length of the CDR3 is 18 residues. The DNA for the CDR3 is TGTGCCAGCAGTTACTCGATAATGGGACTAGCGGGAACCGGGGAGCTGTTTTTT. It specifies CASSYSIMGLAGTGELFF.

There are many counts of this clonotype. The rearrangement links TRBV2 to TRBJ2-6; 10 bases line up with TRBD1. Germline CDR1 is SNHLY and CDR2 is FYNNEI. The CDR3 consists of 17 residues. The V segment lost 10 bases and the J segment 2 bases; nucleotides outside the gene matches: 11. The CDR3 DNA reads TGTGCCAATCGACCGGGACAGGGGATTGCTGGGGCCAACGTCCTGACTTTC. It codes for CANRPGQGIAGANVLTF.

As to this clonotype: Because the CDR3 is missing its conserved closing phenylalanine or tryptophan, this is likely a read error. The chain carries TRBV6-4 and TRBJ2-7; D remains ambiguous. Germline V gives CDR1 MRHNA, CDR2 SNTAGT. The V and J ends lost 8 bases and 5 bases respectively, with 22 bases between them. The CDR3 has 15 residues. For the CDR3, the DNA is TGTGCCAGCGTCCCCCCCCGAAAGGGAACGGACGAGCAGTACCTC. Translation gives CASVPPRKGTDEQYL.

This clonotype was counted at least ten times. This chain connects TRBV5-6 to TRBJ1-6; D is unresolved. The CDR3 consists of 12 residues. Germline V gives CDR1 SGHDT, CDR2 YYEEEE. Trimming pared 5 bases from V and 9 bases from J, leaving 9 bases between. The CDR3 DNA sequence: TGTGCCAGCAGTGACGGTTCTTCACCCCTCCACTTT. It encodes CASSDGSSPLHF.

This clonotype was seen at least ten times. V usage is TRBV11-2 and J usage is TRBJ2-5; 7 bases match TRBD1. J lost 4 bases, V lost 5 bases, and 7 bases had no gene match. The V gene's germline CDR1 is SGHAT and CDR2 FQNNGV. The CDR3 has 14 amino acids. The CDR3 sequence is CASSPRDRTETQYF. DNA for the CDR3: TGTGCCAGCAGCCCCCGGGACAGAACAGAGACCCAGTACTTC.

This clonotype turned up a few times. The V gene is TRBV28, the J gene TRBJ1-2, with 8 bases fitting TRBD1. The CDR3 covers 13 residues. V lost 6 bases to trimming and J lost 4 bases; unmatched junction nucleotides: 4. Germline CDR1 MDHEN, CDR2 SYDVKM. The CDR3 region has the DNA TGTGCCAGCAGAAATACAGGGGGCTATGGCTACACCTTC. Translated, it gives CASRNTGGYGYTF.

This clonotype has more than one count but fewer than ten. The DNA of the CDR3 is TGTGCCAGCAGAAGGGCAGCAGATACGCAGTATTTT. This codes for CASRRAADTQYF. This chain uses TRBV6-1 with TRBJ2-3; unclear D gene. CDR3 size: 12 residues. The germline V gene encodes CDR1 MNHNS and CDR2 SASEGT. V lost 6 bases and J 4 bases, leaving 8 bases between the germline ends.

Many counts were recorded for this clonotype. The genes are TRBV20-1 and TRBJ1-5, with TRBD1 matching 7 bases. Germline trimming cut 5 bases from V and 0 bases from J; bases unmatched to any gene: 7. Germline CDR1 is DFQATT and CDR2 is SNEGSKA (reference sequence). This CDR3 has 15 amino acids. For the CDR3, the DNA is TGCAGTGCTGGCCCGACAGGGAATAGCAATCAGCCCCAGCATTTT. Encoded protein: CSAGPTGNSNQPQHF.

This chain uses TRBV20-1 with TRBJ2-7, with TRBD2 identical over 14 bases. Germline loops: CDR1 DFQATT, CDR2 SNEGSKA (reference sequence). V lost 3 bases to trimming and J lost 3 bases; unmatched junction nucleotides: 13. CDR3 length: 18 amino acids. This chain's CDR3 is CSASPIVTGTSGSYEQYF. CDR3 coding DNA: TGCAGTGCTAGTCCCATCGTAACTGGGACTAGCGGGAGCTACGAGCAGTACTTC.

This CDR3 is CATSSSETQYF. The CDR3 nucleotides read TGTGCCACCAGCAGCTCCGAGACCCAGTACTTC. The chain couples TRBV15 to TRBJ2-5; D remains unclear. Trimming removed 3 bases at V and 5 bases at J, with 4 bases between. Germline CDR1 is LNHNV and CDR2 is YYDKDF (reference sequence). The CDR3 runs 11 residues.

This clonotype was observed at least ten times. V is TRBV12-3 or TRBV12-4 and J is TRBJ1-2, with D possibly matching TRBD1 (5 bases). Trimming left V 4 bases short and J 4 bases short, with 7 bases between. There are 12 residues in the CDR3. The CDR3 DNA sequence: TGTGCCAGCAGTTACAGGCTCTATGGCTACACCTTC. Translated, it gives CASSYRLYGYTF.

This clonotype was found many times. This sequence joins TRBV11-2 and TRBJ2-5, with 13 bases aligning to TRBD2. Germline trimming cut 4 bases from V and 4 bases from J; bases unmatched to any gene: 3. Germline CDR1 SGHAT, CDR2 FQNNGV. The CDR3 is 15 residues long. The CDR3 reads CASSSTSGRAETQYF. The CDR3 DNA follows: TGTGCCAGCAGCTCTACTAGCGGGAGGGCAGAGACCCAGTACTTC.

The V call is TRBV20-1, the J call TRBJ2-2, with 10 bases lining up with TRBD2. CDR1 and CDR2 (germline): DFQATT, SNEGSKA (reference sequence). The V gene end was trimmed by 3 bases and the J gene end by 6 bases; junction bases not matched to a gene: 7. CDR3 length: 15 residues. The CDR3 here is CSARLQRGGSGELFF. In nucleotides, the CDR3 is TGCAGTGCTAGGTTACAGCGGGGGGGCTCCGGGGAGCTGTTTTTT.

This clonotype has just a few counts. V and J are TRBV6-1 and TRBJ1-5; tentative D call: TRBD1 (6 bases). The V end was cut by 7 bases, the J end by 1 base, with 14 bases between. The length of the CDR3 is 15 residues. Looked up from germline, CDR1 is MNHNS and CDR2 is SASEGT. CDR3 DNA: TGTGCCAGCAAAAGGGGGGGTACGAGCAATCAGCCCCAGCATTTT. Its translation is CASKRGGTSNQPQHF.

The chain employs TRBV12-3 or TRBV12-4 and TRBJ2-7; TRBD2 agrees at 9 bases. After removal of 6 bases from V and 3 bases from J, the junction contained 9 bases not matched to a gene. The CDR3 is 15 residues long. CDR3 in DNA: TGTGCCAGCAGCTCAGCTAGCGGGATTAACTACGAGCAGTACTTC. Protein: CASSSASGINYEQYF.

The chain carries TRBV6-5 and TRBJ1-1, with D uncertain. Germline V gives CDR1 MNHEY, CDR2 SVGAGI. V was trimmed by 5 bases and J by 7 bases, leaving 8 bases between them. The CDR3 covers 11 residues. The chain's CDR3 is CASSPRDEAFF. The CDR3 DNA reads as TGTGCCAGCAGTCCTCGAGATGAAGCTTTCTTT.

The rearrangement joins TRBV7-3 to TRBJ2-2, with TRBD2 identical over 8 bases. The V gene end was trimmed by 4 bases and the J gene end by 6 bases; junction bases not matched to a gene: 7. Germline CDR1 is SGHTA and CDR2 is FQGTGA. CDR3 length equals 15 residues. CDR3 sequence: CASSSYGLAAGELFF. In DNA, the CDR3 is TGTGCCAGCAGCTCCTATGGACTAGCCGCCGGGGAGCTGTTTTTT.

This clonotype was seen only a few times. The chain is built from TRBV6-1 and TRBJ2-2, with a possible D match to TRBD2 (5 bases). The CDR3 is 15 amino acids. Trimming cost V 7 bases and J 1 base, with 13 bases left between them. CDR1 and CDR2 (germline): MNHNS, SASEGT. CDR3 amino acids: CASNLRERNTGELFF. DNA of the CDR3: TGTGCCAGCAACTTGAGGGAAAGGAACACCGGGGAGCTGTTTTTT.

This chain uses TRBV7-8 with TRBJ1-5; the D is unclear. Germline loops: CDR1 SGHVS, CDR2 FQNEAQ. The CDR3 is 15 residues long. Trimming shortened V by 5 bases and J by 7 bases, and 18 bases separated the two germline ends. The CDR3 protein is CASSPSRESRQPQHF. In DNA, the CDR3 is TGTGCCAGCAGCCCCTCGAGGGAGTCGCGACAGCCCCAGCATTTT.

The chain employs TRBV15 and TRBJ2-5; maybe TRBD2 (7 bases). The CDR3 has 13 residues. The germline gives CDR1 LNHNV, CDR2 YYDKDF (reference sequence). V was cut by 3 bases and J by 10 bases, with 15 bases left in between. CDR3 sequence reads: CATSSRGASDQYF. The DNA for the CDR3 is TGTGCCACCAGCAGCCGGGGGGCTAGCGACCAGTACTTC.